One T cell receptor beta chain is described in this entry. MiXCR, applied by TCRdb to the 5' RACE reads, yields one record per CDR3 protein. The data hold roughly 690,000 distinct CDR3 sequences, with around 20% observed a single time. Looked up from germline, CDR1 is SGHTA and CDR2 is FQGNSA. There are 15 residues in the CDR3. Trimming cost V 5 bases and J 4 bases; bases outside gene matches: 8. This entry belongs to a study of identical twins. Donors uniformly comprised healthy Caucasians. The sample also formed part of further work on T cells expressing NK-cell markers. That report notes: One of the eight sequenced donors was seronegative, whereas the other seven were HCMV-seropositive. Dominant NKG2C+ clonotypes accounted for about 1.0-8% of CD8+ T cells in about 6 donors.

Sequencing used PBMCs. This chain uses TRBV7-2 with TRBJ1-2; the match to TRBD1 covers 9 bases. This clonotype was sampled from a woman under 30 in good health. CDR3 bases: TGTGCCAGCAGCCAGCCTGACAGGGGGATCTATGGCTACACCTTC. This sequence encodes CASSQPDRGIYGYTF.